Presented here are 32 T cell receptor beta chains from one specimen sequenced in a study of T cell repertoires in cytomegalovirus infection. TCRdb analysed the reads with MiXCR anew, one entry per CDR3 protein. Seen here are hundreds of thousands of distinct CDR3 sequences, roughly 12% observed once, and the top ten hold around 9.6%. The sample taken for sequencing was PBMCs. These receptors all stem from a human donor in good health (CMV status not recorded). Some clones in this sample may be carry-over from other donors' samples.

This clonotype was detected many times. The rearrangement links TRBV5-6 to TRBJ1-5; 8 nucleotides agree with TRBD1. CDR3 length: 17 amino acids. J was trimmed by 0 bases and V by 4 bases; bases with no gene match: 9. Per the germline V gene, CDR1 is SGHDT and CDR2 is YYEEEE. CDR3 residues: CASSPWGQVYSNQPQHF. In DNA form, the CDR3 reads TGTGCCAGCAGCCCGTGGGGACAGGTCTATAGCAATCAGCCCCAGCATTTT. Full variable domain (remainder filled in from reference TRBV5-6 and TRBJ1-5): DAGVTQSPTHLIKTRGQQVTLRCSPKSGHDTVSWYQQALGQGPQFIFQYYEEEERQRGNFPDRFSGHQFPNYSSELNVNALLLGDSALYLCASSPWGQVYSNQPQHFGDGTRLSIL.

This clonotype was counted ten times or more. This chain connects TRBV20-1 to TRBJ2-3; 12 bases map to TRBD2. Per the germline V gene, CDR1 is DFQATT and CDR2 is SNEGSKA (reference sequence). J gave up 4 bases and V 1 base, and 12 bases lay outside the gene matches. This CDR3 is built from 18 residues. CDR3 amino acids: CSARAPAASGRDSDTQYF. DNA of the CDR3: TGCAGTGCTAGAGCTCCAGCGGCTAGCGGGAGGGATTCAGATACGCAGTATTTT.

This clonotype was detected a few times. The V call is TRBV20-1, the J call TRBJ2-7, with 10 bases that match TRBD2. V lost 5 bases to trimming and J lost 4 bases; unmatched junction nucleotides: 8. The length of the CDR3 is 14 residues. Germline V gene sequence: CDR1 DFQATT, CDR2 SNEGSKA (reference sequence). This chain's CDR3 is CSAGGTSAPYEQYF. CDR3 coding DNA: TGCAGTGCTGGGGGGACTAGCGCCCCTTACGAGCAGTACTTC.

This clonotype was counted ten times or more. The rearrangement uses TRBV10-3 and TRBJ2-1; the D gene could be TRBD1 or TRBD2 (5 bases each). CDR3 length: 14 amino acids. Germline values: CDR1 ENHRY, CDR2 SYGVKD. The V end was cut by 0 bases, the J end by 5 bases, with 8 bases between. CDR3 loop: CAISESQGDNEQFF. CDR3 nucleotides: TGTGCCATCAGTGAGTCGCAGGGAGACAATGAGCAGTTCTTC.

This clonotype was seen repeatedly, ten times or more. The rearrangement links TRBV12-5 to TRBJ2-1, with D tentatively TRBD1 or TRBD2 (6 bases each). The germline V gene encodes CDR1 LGHNT and CDR2 FRNRAP. V was clipped by 0 bases and J by 3 bases, with 12 bases between them. The CDR3 has 16 amino acids. For the CDR3, the DNA is TGTGCTAGTGGTTTGGTCGGTGGGGGGCTCTACAATGAGCAGTTCTTC. This codes for CASGLVGGGLYNEQFF.

Many counts were recorded for this clonotype. The V call is TRBV7-3, the J call TRBJ1-2, with D maybe TRBD1 (6 bases). V was shortened by 6 bases and J by 4 bases, with 9 bases between the two germline ends. This CDR3 spans 12 amino acids. Germline V gene data show CDR1 as SGHTA and CDR2 as FQGTGA. Here the CDR3 DNA reads TGTGCCAGCAGTTCGGACAGCTATGGCTACACCTTC. Its translation: CASSSDSYGYTF.

This clonotype has a handful of counts. The V gene is TRBV27, the J gene TRBJ2-5, with 10 bases fitting TRBD1. V lost 5 bases and J lost 5; bases outside the gene matches: 8. This CDR3 spans 15 amino acids. CDR1 is MNHEY and CDR2 is SMNVEV in the germline V gene (reference sequence). The CDR3 DNA sequence: TGTGCCAGCAGTGTAAAAACGGGACAGGGGGAGACCCAGTACTTC. It translates to CASSVKTGQGETQYF.

This clonotype was seen many times. This chain uses TRBV7-6 with TRBJ2-3, with TRBD1 matching 9 bases. Germline CDR1 and CDR2: SGHVS and FNYEAQ. The CDR3 runs to 15 residues. V was pared by 5 bases and J by 2 bases, with 5 bases of the junction left unmatched. CDR3 sequence: CASSLRDRATDTQYF. CDR3 bases: TGTGCCAGCAGCCTTAGGGACAGGGCCACAGATACGCAGTATTTT.

This clonotype occurred many times. J is TRBJ1-1 and V is TRBV6-2 or TRBV6-3; 7 nucleotides match TRBD1. From germline, CDR1 is MNHEY and CDR2 SVGEGT. The CDR3 is 15 amino acids. J lost 1 base, V lost 5 bases, and 7 bases had no gene match. The CDR3 bases are TGTGCCAGCAGTGTTACAGGGGTCGCGAACACTGAAGCTTTCTTT. It encodes CASSVTGVANTEAFF.

This clonotype was detected many times. The CDR3 sequence is CASSPQGNNEQFF. CDR3 DNA: TGTGCCAGCAGTCCCCAAGGAAACAATGAGCAGTTCTTC. This rearrangement joins TRBV12-3 or TRBV12-4 to TRBJ2-1; D gene unclear. The CDR3 is made up of 13 amino acids. V gave up 5 bases and J gave up 5 bases, with 10 bases separating them.

This clonotype was seen ten or more times. The chain links TRBV4-1 to TRBJ2-3; D gene unclear. The V gene's germline CDR1 is MGHRA and CDR2 YSYEKL. The V and J ends lost 1 base and 4 bases respectively, with 9 bases between them. CDR3 length: 14 amino acids. This CDR3 reads CASSQGGLPDTQYF. CDR3 coding DNA: TGCGCCAGCAGCCAAGGTGGTCTTCCAGATACGCAGTATTTT.

On this clonotype: Germline and junction disagree at one end, which may indicate a read error. V is TRBV5-1 and J is TRBJ1-5; TRBD1 might be the D (6 bases). Germline V gene data show CDR1 as SGHRS and CDR2 as YFSETQ. The CDR3 totals 16 residues. For the CDR3, the DNA is TGCACCAGCAGCTTGGGGGGGCCTTATAGCAATCAGCCCCAGCATTTT. It codes for CTSSLGGPYSNQPQHF.

This clonotype was recorded at least ten times. CDR3 sequence: CASSVSGASYGYTF. The CDR3 nucleotides are TGTGCCAGCAGCGTTTCGGGGGCCAGCTATGGCTACACCTTC. J is TRBJ1-2 and V is TRBV12-3 or TRBV12-4; tentatively, D is TRBD1 (6 bases). V gave up 6 bases and J gave up 4 bases, with 15 bases separating them. The CDR3 spans 14 residues.

The CDR3 DNA is TGTGCCAGCAGGGCCGGGACAGGGACCTACGAGCAGTACTTC. This sequence encodes CASRAGTGTYEQYF. The rearrangement uses TRBV2 and TRBJ2-7; 9 positions match TRBD1. This CDR3 has 14 residues. Germline CDR1 is SNHLY and CDR2 is FYNNEI. Trimming cost V 6 bases and J 2 bases; bases outside gene matches: 5. The whole variable domain, filled in from reference TRBV2 and TRBJ2-7, reads EPEVTQTPSHQVTQMGQEVILRCVPISNHLYFYWYRQILGQKVEFLVSFYNNEISEKSEIFDDQFSVERPDGSNFTLKIRSTKLEDSAMYFCASRAGTGTYEQYFGPGTRLTVT.

V usage is TRBV29-1 and J usage is TRBJ2-2; tentative D call: TRBD1 (5 bases). Germline V gene lookup returns CDR1 SQVTM and CDR2 ANQGSEA. V was cut by 3 bases and J by 1 base, with 12 bases left in between. The CDR3 sequence is 15 residues long. DNA for the CDR3: TGCAGCGTTGAGAGTGGCAGGGAGAACACCGGGGAGCTGTTTTTT. Protein: CSVESGRENTGELFF.

This clonotype was recorded many times. The chain has TRBV28 and TRBJ2-2, with D possibly TRBD2 on 5 matching bases. V was shortened by 6 bases and J by 2 bases, with 13 bases between the two germline ends. Germline assignment: CDR1 MDHEN and CDR2 SYDVKM. The CDR3 sequence is 15 residues long. Here the CDR3 reads CASSPSGFNTGELFF. The CDR3 coding sequence is TGTGCCAGCAGCCCCTCGGGGTTTAACACCGGGGAGCTGTTTTTT.

V usage is TRBV20-1 and J usage is TRBJ2-1; TRBD2 matches 10 bases. The length of the CDR3 is 17 residues. With 3 bases clipped from V and 3 bases from J, the junction kept 11 bases outside the gene matches. Germline CDR1 and CDR2: DFQATT and SNEGSKA (reference sequence). In DNA, the CDR3 is TGCAGTGCTAGCCTCGCGAGCGGGAGGGCCAACTACAATGAGCAGTTCTTC. Residues: CSASLASGRANYNEQFF.

This clonotype was seen many times. This chain links TRBV11-2 with TRBJ2-5; 8 positions agree with TRBD2. The trim removed 7 bases at V and 2 bases at J, leaving 9 bases unmatched. The CDR3 extends over 15 amino acids. Germline CDR1 reads SGHAT; CDR2 reads FQNNGV. This CDR3 is CASTQASGRQETQYF. In nucleotides, the CDR3 is TGTGCCAGCACCCAGGCGAGCGGGAGACAAGAGACCCAGTACTTC.

This clonotype was seen ten or more times. V and J are TRBV20-1 and TRBJ2-1; 7 nucleotides align to TRBD1. The V segment lost 0 bases and the J segment 4 bases; nucleotides outside the gene matches: 9. Germline CDR1 DFQATT, CDR2 SNEGSKA (reference sequence). The CDR3 is made up of 16 amino acids. CDR3 amino acids: CSARESDRKGYNEQFF. DNA for the CDR3: TGCAGTGCTAGAGAATCGGACAGGAAGGGTTACAATGAGCAGTTCTTC.

This clonotype has a handful of counts. This chain uses TRBV2 with TRBJ2-2; weak D call: TRBD2 (5 bases). Germline V gives CDR1 SNHLY, CDR2 FYNNEI. Trimming took off 6 bases at V and 3 bases at J, with 14 bases between the two ends. The CDR3 runs 15 residues. The CDR3 region has the DNA TGTGCCAGCAGCGAACAAGGACTTCACACCGGGGAGCTGTTTTTT. Protein product: CASSEQGLHTGELFF. Looking up the rest from reference TRBV2 and TRBJ2-2 gives the full variable domain: EPEVTQTPSHQVTQMGQEVILRCVPISNHLYFYWYRQILGQKVEFLVSFYNNEISEKSEIFDDQFSVERPDGSNFTLKIRSTKLEDSAMYFCASSEQGLHTGELFFGEGSRLTVL.

At least ten counts were recorded for this clonotype. The chain is built from TRBV20-1 and TRBJ2-3; 10 positions match TRBD2. CDR3 length: 15 residues. J gave up 9 bases and V 5 bases, and 14 bases lay outside the gene matches. Germline V CDR1 and CDR2: DFQATT, SNEGSKA (reference sequence). The chain's CDR3 is CSAPEALAGDGTQYF. The CDR3 DNA reads TGCAGTGCTCCAGAGGCCCTAGCGGGAGATGGGACGCAGTATTTT.

There are many counts of this clonotype. The J gene is TRBJ2-1, the V gene TRBV7-9; TRBD1 matches at 7 bases. This CDR3 is 11 amino acids long. Germline values: CDR1 SEHNR, CDR2 FQNEAQ (reference sequence). J was trimmed by 10 bases and V by 6 bases; bases with no gene match: 3. The CDR3 spells CASSQDREQFF. DNA for the CDR3: TGTGCCAGCAGTCAGGACAGGGAGCAGTTCTTC. The whole variable domain, filled in from reference TRBV7-9 and TRBJ2-1, reads DTGVSQNPRHKITKRGQNVTFRCDPISEHNRLYWYRQTLGQGPEFLTYFQNEAQLEKSRLLSDRFSAERPKGSFSTLEIQRTEQGDSAMYLCASSQDREQFFGPGTRLTVL.

Ten or more counts support this clonotype. The CDR3: CATRGDPSGNTIYF. The CDR3 DNA is TGTGCCACCCGGGGGGATCCCTCTGGAAACACCATATATTTT. J is TRBJ1-3 and V is TRBV6-5, with D tentatively TRBD1 (5 bases). Trimming stripped 10 bases from V and 0 bases from J, with 13 bases between. Germline V gives CDR1 MNHEY, CDR2 SVGAGI. The CDR3 has 14 residues.

Many counts were recorded for this clonotype. V and J are TRBV28 and TRBJ2-2; TRBD1 or TRBD2 may be the D gene (5 bases each). Trimming removed 2 bases at V and 6 bases at J, with 13 bases between. Germline V gives CDR1 MDHEN, CDR2 SYDVKM. The CDR3 length is 15 residues. The CDR3 DNA follows: TGTGCCAGCAGTTTAGCCCTCCAGGGACCCGGGGAGCTGTTTTTT. Protein sequence: CASSLALQGPGELFF.

Only a few counts were recorded for this clonotype. The V and J genes are TRBV4-2 and TRBJ1-2, with 8 bases identical to TRBD1. V lost 4 bases and J lost 8; bases outside the gene matches: 18. From germline, CDR1 is LGHNA and CDR2 YNFKEQ. The CDR3 extends over 17 amino acids. This chain's CDR3 is CASSPSNFDRGDRGYTF. The CDR3 DNA is TGTGCCAGCAGCCCATCAAATTTTGACAGGGGTGATCGCGGCTACACCTTC.

The table lists this clonotype with many counts. The genes are TRBV6-1 and TRBJ1-6; weak D call: TRBD1 (5 bases). Per germline, CDR1 MNHNS and CDR2 SASEGT. The CDR3 length is 13 residues. V was shortened by 5 bases and J by 10 bases, with 12 bases between the two germline ends. Here the CDR3 reads CASSRGERSPLHF. The CDR3 DNA reads TGTGCCAGCAGTCGGGGGGAACGATCACCCCTCCACTTT.

The sample holds many counts of this clonotype. The rearrangement joins TRBV7-2 to TRBJ1-5; 10 bases fit TRBD1. CDR1 and CDR2 from the germline V gene are SGHTA and FQGNSA. With 4 bases clipped from V and 4 bases from J, the junction kept 7 bases outside the gene matches. The CDR3 has 16 residues. The CDR3 sequence: CASSSSGTGVNQPQHF. In nucleotides, the CDR3 is TGTGCCAGCAGCTCCTCCGGGACAGGGGTTAATCAGCCCCAGCATTTT.

This clonotype was seen only a few times. This sequence joins TRBV20-1 and TRBJ1-1, with D maybe TRBD1 (6 bases). Looked up from germline, CDR1 is DFQATT and CDR2 is SNEGSKA (reference sequence). V lost 7 bases and J lost 7, with 19 bases in between. CDR3 size: 13 residues. CDR3 protein: CSGRGRGHGEAFF. In DNA, the CDR3 is TGCAGTGGAAGAGGCAGGGGTCATGGTGAAGCTTTCTTT.

To note about this clonotype: A single base separates this from a much larger clone, so it may be a read error. The V call is TRBV28, the J call TRBJ1-4, with a weak D call TRBD1 (5 bases). The CDR3 totals 15 residues. CDR1 and CDR2 (germline): MDHEN, SYDVKM. CDR3 DNA: TGTGCCAGCAGTCGCGGGGGGTTTGCTAATGAAAATCTGTTTTTT. As protein: CASSRGGFANENLFF.

This clonotype was counted ten times or more. The chain employs TRBV12-3 or TRBV12-4 and TRBJ1-4; D is uncertain. Trimming shortened V by 2 bases and J by 0 bases, and 10 bases separated the two germline ends. The CDR3 length is 16 residues. CDR3 nucleotide sequence: TGTGCCAGCAGTTTAAGGGCCGCCTCAACTAATGAAAAACTGTTTTTT. This sequence encodes CASSLRAASTNEKLFF.

The chain employs TRBV27 and TRBJ1-6; 8 bases are a match to TRBD1. Germline CDR1 MNHEY, CDR2 SMNVEV (reference sequence). The CDR3 extends over 18 amino acids. V lost 1 base and J lost 5; bases outside the gene matches: 10. The CDR3 is CASSLYYGQGPNNSPLHF. CDR3 DNA sequence: TGTGCCAGCAGTTTATATTACGGACAGGGACCAAATAATTCACCCCTCCACTTT.

This clonotype was observed at least ten times. The chain combines TRBV12-3 or TRBV12-4 with TRBJ1-2; the match to TRBD1 covers 7 bases. The trim removed 10 bases at V and 4 bases at J, leaving 9 bases unmatched. This CDR3 comprises 13 residues. The chain's CDR3 is CAIFKTGSYGYTF. Here the CDR3 DNA reads TGTGCCATCTTTAAGACAGGGAGCTATGGCTACACCTTC.